This T cell receptor beta chain was recovered during a study of identical twins. Whole-study results and caveats: There is a chance that invariant MAIT and iNKT cells partially muddied zero-insertion analyses.

A universal primer site came from template switching; cDNA carried unique molecular identifiers. TCRdb re-analysed the 5' RACE reads in MiXCR, keeping a single row per CDR3 protein. The table has approximately 220,000 distinct CDR3 sequences, more than 6.5% seen once; the top ten hold less than 2%. V was pared by 2 bases and J by 2 bases, with 4 bases between. Germline CDR1 MDHEN, CDR2 SYDVKM. There are 12 residues in the CDR3. As to this clonotype: Its antigen is undetermined.

Another study also made use of these data, one on yellow fever vaccine responses in identical twins. That work adds: Among the twins, the vaccine T cell response reportedly seemed partly convergent and partly personalized.

This chain connects TRBV28 to TRBJ2-7; the D is unclear. Material: memory (CD45RO+) T cells sorted from blood. The receptor comes from a woman younger than 30 in good health. As DNA, the CDR3 is TGTGCCAGCAGTTTAGAGACCTACGAGCAGTACTTC. Translating gives CASSLETYEQYF.